Described below is a single T cell receptor beta chain sequence and its context. Sequencing used immunoSEQ multiplex PCR; TCRdb keeps in-frame clones, though not all of them. The top ten clones hold around 1.4% of a sample with hundreds of thousands of clones, about 89% of them seen once. This sample was included in a study of Ad26.COV2.S vaccination and SARS-CoV-2 variants. Treatment defined: around 19 received Ad26.COV2.S at low or high dose, single or two shots; 5 received placebo; per-sample allocation not given. The study sampled participants on day 63 after the first vaccine or placebo injection. Here the sequenced sample was peripheral blood, taken in a trial of Ad26.COV2.S vaccine versus placebo. The receptor's source is a person between 18 and 65 years old who received the Ad26.COV2.S COVID-19 vaccine or a placebo.

The CDR3 DNA reads TGTGCCAGCAGCCAAGCCCACGGAGGGAACACTGAAGCTTTCTTT. Translating gives CASSQAHGGNTEAFF. The rearrangement joins TRBV3-1 (or the pseudogene TRBV3-2) to TRBJ1-1; D not certain. Germline CDR1 is LGHDT and CDR2 is YNNKEL (reference sequence). Trimming left V 1 base short and J 1 base short, with 10 bases between. CDR3 size: 15 residues.